The 9 T cell receptor beta chains in this list originate from one sample, sequenced in a study of vaccination and CD4 T cells after COVID-19. These receptors' antigens are unknown. Sequenced with the Oncomine TCR Beta short-read assay was DNA taken from cultured CD4+ T cells. MiXCR, applied by TCRdb to the PCR reads, yields one record per CDR3 protein. Among around 10,000 distinct CDR3 sequences listed, about 30% were seen once. Treatment meaning: 10-day PBMC culture with coronavirus spike peptide pools or control peptides (ViraFEST assay). The sample comprised cultured CD4+ T cells from blood. The receptor set was obtained from a human donor with COVID-19.

The chain couples TRBV19 to TRBJ2-7; D unclear. In germline, CDR1 is LNHDA, CDR2 SQIVND (reference sequence). Trimming stripped 6 bases from V and 6 bases from J, with 15 bases between. The CDR3 is 13 amino acids. DNA for the CDR3: TGTGCCAGTAGCCCCTTGACTGACGGCGAGCAGTACTTC. Translation gives CASSPLTDGEQYF.

The chain couples TRBV2 to TRBJ1-5; D call uncertain. Trimming cost V 6 bases and J 0 bases, with 3 bases left between them. The CDR3 has 12 amino acids. Germline V gene data show CDR1 as SNHLY and CDR2 as FYNNEI. The CDR3 DNA reads TGTGCCAGCAGGGATAGCAATCAGCCCCAGCATTTT. Residues: CASRDSNQPQHF.

J is TRBJ1-2 and V is TRBV6-5, with unresolved D. CDR3 length equals 13 residues. V dropped 4 bases and J dropped 5 bases, with 11 bases sitting between them. Germline V gene sequence: CDR1 MNHEY, CDR2 SVGAGI. The CDR3 nucleotides are TGTGCCAGCAGTTCAAGACGGAATTATGGCTACACCTTC. Its translation: CASSSRRNYGYTF.

This chain uses TRBV9 with TRBJ2-5; either TRBD1 or TRBD2 may supply D (5 bases each). Between the trimmed V and J ends, which lost 4 bases and 3 bases, there was a span of 19 bases. This CDR3 has 16 residues. Germline CDR1 reads SGDLS; CDR2 reads YYNGEE. Here the CDR3 reads CASSTGPIVGKETQYF. The CDR3 DNA sequence: TGTGCCAGCAGCACGGGACCCATCGTTGGGAAAGAGACCCAGTACTTC. Based on the CDR3 plus reference TRBV9 and TRBJ2-5, the full variable domain is DSGVTQTPKHLITATGQRVTLRCSPRSGDLSVYWYQQSLDQGLQFLIQYYNGEERAKGNILERFSAQQFPDLHSELNLSSLELGDSALYFCASSTGPIVGKETQYFGPGTRLLVL.

The chain links TRBV5-1 to TRBJ1-5, with 8 bases identical to TRBD1. This CDR3 spans 13 amino acids. Germline V lookup: CDR1 SGHRS, CDR2 YFSETQ. The V gene end was trimmed by 0 bases and the J gene end by 7 bases; junction bases not matched to a gene: 0. As DNA, the CDR3 is TGCGCCAGCAGCTTGGGGACAGGGCAGCCCCAGCATTTT. Translated, it gives CASSLGTGQPQHF.

This clonotype was seen only a few times. The chain has TRBV20-1 and TRBJ2-7, with 11 nucleotides matching TRBD2. Germline CDR1 and CDR2: DFQATT and SNEGSKA (reference sequence). The CDR3 runs 14 residues. V lost 3 bases to trimming and J lost 3 bases; unmatched junction nucleotides: 4. The CDR3, as DNA: TGCAGTGCTAGCACCGGGACTAGCGGCTACGAGCAGTACTTC. Residues: CSASTGTSGYEQYF.

The chain recombines TRBV2 with TRBJ2-7; no clear D gene. V lost 2 bases to trimming and J lost 5 bases, with 16 bases between them. Germline-derived CDR1 and CDR2 are SNHLY and FYNNEI. This CDR3 has 15 amino acids. CDR3 sequence: CASSENPGRVDEQYF. The DNA of the CDR3 is TGTGCCAGCAGTGAAAACCCCGGTCGCGTCGACGAGCAGTACTTC.

V and J are TRBV20-1 and TRBJ2-3, with TRBD2 matching 9 bases. Unmatched junction bases numbered 6, after V lost 2 bases and J lost 0 bases. This CDR3 spans 16 amino acids. Germline V lookup: CDR1 DFQATT, CDR2 SNEGSKA (reference sequence). The DNA of the CDR3 is TGCAGTGCTAGATCCGATACTAGCGGGAGCACAGATACGCAGTATTTT. Encoded protein: CSARSDTSGSTDTQYF.

This rearrangement joins TRBV4-3 to TRBJ1-5; possibly TRBD1 for D (6 bases). CDR3 size: 14 residues. Looked up from germline, CDR1 is LGHNA and CDR2 is YSLEER. The V gene lost 1 base and the J gene lost 6 bases, with 10 bases spanning the gap. The CDR3 sequence: CASSQVLGAQPQHF. The CDR3 bases are TGCGCCAGCAGCCAAGTATTGGGGGCTCAGCCCCAGCATTTT.